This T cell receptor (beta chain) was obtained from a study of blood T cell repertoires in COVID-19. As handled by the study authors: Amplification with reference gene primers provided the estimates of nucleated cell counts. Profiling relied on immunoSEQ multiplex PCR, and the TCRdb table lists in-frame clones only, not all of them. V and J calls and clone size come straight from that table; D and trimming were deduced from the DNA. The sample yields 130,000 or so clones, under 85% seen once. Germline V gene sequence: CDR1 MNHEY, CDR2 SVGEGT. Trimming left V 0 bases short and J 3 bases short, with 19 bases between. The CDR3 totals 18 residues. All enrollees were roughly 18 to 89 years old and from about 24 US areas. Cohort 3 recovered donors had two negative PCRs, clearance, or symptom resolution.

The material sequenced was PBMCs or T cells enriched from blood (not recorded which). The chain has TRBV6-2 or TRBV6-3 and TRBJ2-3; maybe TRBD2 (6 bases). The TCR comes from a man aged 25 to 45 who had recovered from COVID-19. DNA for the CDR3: TGTGCCAGCAGTTACTCGATGCTACCGGGACTTCCTACAGATACGCAGTATTTT. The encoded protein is CASSYSMLPGLPTDTQYF.